This TCR beta chain was sequenced for a study of blood T cell repertoires in COVID-19. Per the original data handling: Nucleated cell number was recorded as an estimate derived from reference gene primer amplification. The method was immunoSEQ multiplex PCR; TCRdb's version includes in-frame clones alone and lacks a portion of them. That table gives V, J and clone size, and the DNA gave D and trimming. The sample contains about 110,000 clones, around 80% of which appear only once. Trimming removed 6 bases from V and 5 bases from J, with 20 bases in between. The CDR3 extends over 15 amino acids. Per germline, CDR1 LNHDA and CDR2 SQIVND (reference sequence).

The V and J genes are TRBV19 and TRBJ2-7, with D possibly matching TRBD1 (6 bases). What was sequenced was peripheral blood. The receptor comes from a woman between 65 and 79 years old with acute or convalescent COVID-19. The CDR3 reads CASSKGPQGHDEQYF. For the CDR3, the DNA is TGTGCCAGTAGCAAAGGTCCACAGGGACACGACGAGCAGTACTTC.